The clone carrying this T cell receptor (beta chain) occurred a few times. Its antigen is unidentified. The repertoire was sequenced with immunoSEQ multiplex PCR; TCRdb's copy has only in-frame clones and lacks some. The table includes 12,000 to 15,000 clones, 77% detected once. The data were taken from a study of graft-versus-host responses after intestinal transplantation. Study at large: Every one of the recipients received anti-thymocyte globulin induction and afterwards took tacrolimus and steroids for around 3 years. Points from the study as a whole: GvH clones were identified in recipient marrow, with some first appearing in ileum or blood. Early post-transplant HvG declines showed an association with peak circulating GvH clone levels. Patients who carried graft-donor T cell macrochimerism also had high graft-versus-host to host-versus-graft clonal ratios in their allografts.

There are 13 residues in the CDR3. Germline V gives CDR1 MRHNA, CDR2 SNTAGT. Trimming took 3 bases from V and 3 from J, leaving 8 bases between them. Lamina propria and intraepithelial lymphocytes were released by processing graft tissue. Specimen: ileum tissue, collected about 26 days after intestinal transplant. V gene TRBV6-4 combines with J gene TRBJ1-2; D may be TRBD1 (6 bases). This sequence originates from a human patient who received an intestinal transplant, so some T cells may come from the graft donor. In DNA, the CDR3 is TGTGCCAGCAGTGATCAGGGGCACTATGGCTACACCTTC. Its translation: CASSDQGHYGYTF.